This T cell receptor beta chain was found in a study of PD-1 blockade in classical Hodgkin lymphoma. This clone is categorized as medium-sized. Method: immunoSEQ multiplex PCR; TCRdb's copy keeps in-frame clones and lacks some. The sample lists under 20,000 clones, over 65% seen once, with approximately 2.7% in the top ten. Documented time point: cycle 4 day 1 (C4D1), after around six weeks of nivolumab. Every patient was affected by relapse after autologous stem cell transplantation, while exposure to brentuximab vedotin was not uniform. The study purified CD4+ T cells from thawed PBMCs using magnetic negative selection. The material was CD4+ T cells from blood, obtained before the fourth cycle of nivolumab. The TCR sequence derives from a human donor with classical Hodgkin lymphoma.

The chain's CDR3 is CASSYAGQYSNQPQHF. In DNA form, the CDR3 reads TGTGCCAGCAGTTACGCAGGACAGTATAGCAATCAGCCCCAGCATTTT. This chain uses TRBV6-6 with TRBJ1-5, with D possibly TRBD1 on 6 matching bases. V was pared by 2 bases and J by 0 bases, with 11 bases between. Germline values: CDR1 MNHNY, CDR2 SVGAGI (reference sequence). This CDR3 contains 16 residues.